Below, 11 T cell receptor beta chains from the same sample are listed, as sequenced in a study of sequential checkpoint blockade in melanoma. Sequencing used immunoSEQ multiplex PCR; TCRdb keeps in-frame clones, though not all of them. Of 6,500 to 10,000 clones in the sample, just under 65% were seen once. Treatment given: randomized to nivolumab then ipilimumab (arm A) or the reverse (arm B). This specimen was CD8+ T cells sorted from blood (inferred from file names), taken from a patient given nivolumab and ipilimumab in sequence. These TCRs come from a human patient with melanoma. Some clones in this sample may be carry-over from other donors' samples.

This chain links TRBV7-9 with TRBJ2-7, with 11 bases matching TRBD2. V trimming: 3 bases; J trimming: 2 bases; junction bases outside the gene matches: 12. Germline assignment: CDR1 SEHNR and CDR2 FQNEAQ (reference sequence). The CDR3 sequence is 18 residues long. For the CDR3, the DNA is TGTGCCAGCAGCTTTAGGGTACCGACTAGCGGGGCGCCCTACGAGCAGTACTTC. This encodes CASSFRVPTSGAPYEQYF.

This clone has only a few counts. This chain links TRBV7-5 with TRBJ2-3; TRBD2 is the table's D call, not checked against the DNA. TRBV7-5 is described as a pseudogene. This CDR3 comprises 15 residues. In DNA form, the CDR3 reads TGTGCCAGCAGCAACGGACTAGCGGGGGGAGATACGCAGTATTTT. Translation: CASSNGLAGGDTQYF.

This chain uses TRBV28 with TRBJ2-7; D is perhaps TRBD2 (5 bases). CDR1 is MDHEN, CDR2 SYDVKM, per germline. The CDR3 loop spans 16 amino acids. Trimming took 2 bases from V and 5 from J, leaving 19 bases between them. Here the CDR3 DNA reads TGTGCCAGCAGTTTACCACTGAGGGCACCGGGCGACGAGCAGTACTTC. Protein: CASSLPLRAPGDEQYF.

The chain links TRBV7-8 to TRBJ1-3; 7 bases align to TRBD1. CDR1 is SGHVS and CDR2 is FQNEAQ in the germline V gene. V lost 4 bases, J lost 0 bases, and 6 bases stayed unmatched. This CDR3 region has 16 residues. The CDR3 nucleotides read TGTGCCAGCAGCTCCAAACAGGGGAGCTCTGGAAACACCATATATTTT. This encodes CASSSKQGSSGNTIYF.

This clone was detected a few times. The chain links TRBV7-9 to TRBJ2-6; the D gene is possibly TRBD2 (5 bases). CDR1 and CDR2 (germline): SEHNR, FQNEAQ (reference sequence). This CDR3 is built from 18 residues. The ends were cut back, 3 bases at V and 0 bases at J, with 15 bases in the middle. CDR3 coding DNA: TGTGCCAGCAGCTTCACTAGGAGGATTAGCTCTGGGGCCAACGTCCTGACTTTC. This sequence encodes CASSFTRRISSGANVLTF.

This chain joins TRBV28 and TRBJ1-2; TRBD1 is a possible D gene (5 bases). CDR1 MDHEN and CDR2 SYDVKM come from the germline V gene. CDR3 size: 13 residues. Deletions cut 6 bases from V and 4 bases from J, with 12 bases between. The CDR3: CASSRGYSYGYTF. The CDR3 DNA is TGTGCCAGCAGCCGGGGGTACTCCTATGGCTACACCTTC.

This CDR3 reads CASSSSMTGGEQYF. As DNA, the CDR3 is TGTGCCAGCAGTTCCTCCATGACAGGAGGAGAGCAGTACTTC. V gene TRBV28 combines with J gene TRBJ2-7; D might be TRBD1 (6 bases). The CDR3 consists of 14 residues. Deletions cut 4 bases from V and 7 bases from J, with 17 bases between. Looked up from germline, CDR1 is MDHEN and CDR2 is SYDVKM.

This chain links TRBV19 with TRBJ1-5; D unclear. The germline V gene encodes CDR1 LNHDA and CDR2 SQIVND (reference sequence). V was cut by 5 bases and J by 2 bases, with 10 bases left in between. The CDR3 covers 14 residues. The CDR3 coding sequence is TGTGCCAGTAGTCTACGGTCCGGCAATCAGCCCCAGCATTTT. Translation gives CASSLRSGNQPQHF. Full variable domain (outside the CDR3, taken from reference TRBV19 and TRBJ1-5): DGGITQSPKYLFRKEGQNVTLSCEQNLNHDAMYWYRQDPGQGLRLIYYSQIVNDFQKGDIAEGYSVSREKKESFPLTVTSAQKNPTAFYLCASSLRSGNQPQHFGDGTRLSIL.

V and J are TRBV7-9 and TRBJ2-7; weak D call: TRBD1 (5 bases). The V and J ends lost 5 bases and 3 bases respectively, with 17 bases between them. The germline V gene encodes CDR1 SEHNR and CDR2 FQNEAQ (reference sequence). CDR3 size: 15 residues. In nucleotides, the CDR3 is TGTGCCAGCAGCACAGGAACAGGATTTTTCTACGAGCAGTACTTC. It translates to CASSTGTGFFYEQYF. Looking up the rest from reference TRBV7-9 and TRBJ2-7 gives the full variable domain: DTGVSQNPRHKITKRGQNVTFRCDPISEHNRLYWYRQTLGQGPEFLTYFQNEAQLEKSRLLSDRFSAERPKGSFSTLEIQRTEQGDSAMYLCASSTGTGFFYEQYFGPGTRLTVT.

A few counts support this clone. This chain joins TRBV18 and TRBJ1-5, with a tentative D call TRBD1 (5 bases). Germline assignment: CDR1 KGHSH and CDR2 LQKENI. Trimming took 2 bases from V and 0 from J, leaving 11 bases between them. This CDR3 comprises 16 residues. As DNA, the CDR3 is TGTGCCAGCTCACCAGCCAGGGCATATAGCAATCAGCCCCAGCATTTT. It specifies CASSPARAYSNQPQHF.

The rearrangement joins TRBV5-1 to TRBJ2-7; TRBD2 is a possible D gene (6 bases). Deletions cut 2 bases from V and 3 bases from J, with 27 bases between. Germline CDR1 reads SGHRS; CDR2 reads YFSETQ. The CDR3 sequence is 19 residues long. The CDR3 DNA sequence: TGCGCCAGCAGCTTAAAACGGGGGTGGGAAAATCCTTTAAACTACGAGCAGTACTTC. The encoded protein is CASSLKRGWENPLNYEQYF. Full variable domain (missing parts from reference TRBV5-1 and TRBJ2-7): KAGVTQTPRYLIKTRGQQVTLSCSPISGHRSVSWYQQTPGQGLQFLFEYFSETQRNKGNFPGRFSGRQFSNSRSEMNVSTLELGDSALYLCASSLKRGWENPLNYEQYFGPGTRLTVT.